This is a list of T cell receptor beta chains from one sample in a study of cytomegalovirus exposure and HLA in healthy donors. Only in-frame clones appear in the TCRdb table, and some are missing; sequencing was by immunoSEQ multiplex PCR. The sample shows 150,000 to 200,000 clones, approximately 80% of them seen only once. The sample was PBMCs. The receptors derive from a woman aged 25 to 39 in good health and CMV-seropositive. CDR3s include the opening cysteine and the closing phenylalanine or tryptophan. Fields, in order: CDR3 length, J gene, D gene, V gene, clone size, CDR3 protein, CDR3 DNA. D genes are given only for firm matches. Not every row has a clone size; where given, it reads once, few, many or a size class.

length: 16; J: TRBJ2-7; D: NA; V: TRBV18; size: once; CDR3: CASSPLYRVGADEQYF; DNA: TGTGCCAGCTCACCACTCTACAGGGTGGGTGCAGACGAGCAGTACTTC
length: 17; J: TRBJ1-3; D: TRBD1; V: TRBV7-9; size: NA; CDR3: CASSYPPTDRGRNTIYF; DNA: TGTGCCAGCAGCTACCCCCCCACCGACAGGGGGAGAAACACCATATATTTT
length: 15; J: TRBJ2-1; D: TRBD2; V: TRBV30; size: NA; CDR3: CAWRRRLAGEAEQFF; DNA: TGTGCCTGGAGGCGCAGGCTAGCGGGAGAGGCTGAGCAGTTCTTC
length: 18; J: TRBJ1-1; D: NA; V: TRBV7-9; size: NA; CDR3: CASSLVWDIANPRTEAFF; DNA: TGTGCCAGCAGCTTAGTATGGGACATCGCGAACCCCCGAACTGAAGCTTTCTTT
length: 14; J: TRBJ1-2; D: NA; V: TRBV6-5; size: NA; CDR3: CASSYFGGNYGYTF; DNA: TGTGCCAGCAGTTACTTCGGGGGAAACTATGGCTACACCTTC
length: 17; J: TRBJ2-5; D: TRBD2; V: TRBV15; size: NA; CDR3: CATSRGRLAGFQETQYF; DNA: TGTGCCACCAGCAGAGGCCGACTAGCGGGGTTCCAAGAGACCCAGTACTTC
length: 14; J: TRBJ1-5; D: NA; V: TRBV6-5; size: NA; CDR3: CASSLSRDYQPQHF; DNA: TGTGCCAGCAGTCTTTCCCGAGACTATCAGCCCCAGCATTTT
length: 10; J: TRBJ2-3; D: NA; V: TRBV29-1; size: NA; CDR3: CSVRSDTQYF; DNA: TGCAGCGTTCGGTCAGATACGCAGTATTTT
length: 12; J: TRBJ2-5; D: NA; V: TRBV6-5; size: NA; CDR3: CASSNNRETQYF; DNA: TGTGCCAGCAGTAATAATCGGGAGACCCAGTACTTC
length: 13; J: TRBJ1-1; D: TRBD1; V: TRBV7-2; size: NA; CDR3: CATGTGGLTEAFF; DNA: TGTGCCACCGGGACAGGGGGACTAACAGAAGCTTTCTTT
length: 13; J: TRBJ2-7; D: NA; V: TRBV28; size: few; CDR3: CASTGAHSYEQYF; DNA: TGTGCCAGCACGGGAGCCCACTCCTACGAGCAGTACTTC
length: 19; J: TRBJ2-3; D: TRBD2; V: TRBV5-1; size: NA; CDR3: CASSLRVSGLAGAGDTQYF; DNA: TGCGCCAGCAGCTTGAGGGTTAGCGGACTAGCGGGAGCGGGAGATACGCAGTATTTT
length: 19; J: TRBJ2-3; D: TRBD2; V: TRBV7-9; size: NA; CDR3: CASSLARLAGGWSTDTQYF; DNA: TGTGCCAGCAGCTTAGCGAGACTAGCGGGAGGGTGGAGCACAGATACGCAGTATTTT
length: 16; J: TRBJ1-6; D: TRBD1; V: TRBV5-5; size: NA; CDR3: CASSSVGTGYNSPLHF; DNA: TGTGCCAGCAGCTCGGTCGGGACAGGCTATAATTCACCCCTCCACTTT
length: 14; J: TRBJ2-3; D: NA; V: TRBV6-5; size: NA; CDR3: CASSYSSSTDTQYF; DNA: TGTGCCAGCAGTTACTCTAGTAGCACAGATACGCAGTATTTT
length: 18; J: TRBJ2-2; D: TRBD1; V: TRBV7-8; size: few; CDR3: CASSLSRAGTGGAGELFF; DNA: TGTGCCAGCAGCTTAAGCCGAGCCGGGACAGGAGGCGCCGGGGAGCTGTTTTTT
length: 18; J: TRBJ2-1; D: TRBD2; V: TRBV7-3; size: NA; CDR3: CASSRLAGGPSSYNEQFF; DNA: TGTGCCAGCAGCCGACTAGCGGGAGGCCCCTCATCCTACAATGAGCAGTTCTTC
length: 15; J: TRBJ2-3; D: NA; V: TRBV6-1; size: NA; CDR3: CASSEAIQSTDTQYF; DNA: TGTGCCAGCAGTGAAGCGATCCAGAGCACAGATACGCAGTATTTT
length: 15; J: TRBJ2-4; D: NA; V: TRBV9; size: NA; CDR3: CASSVGDLRGNIQYF; DNA: TGTGCCAGCAGCGTAGGTGATCTTCGGGGAAACATTCAGTACTTC
length: 14; J: TRBJ1-2; D: NA; V: TRBV10-3; size: few; CDR3: CAISVTSEGGGYTF; DNA: TGTGCCATCAGTGTTACGTCAGAAGGCGGTGGCTACACCTTC
length: 14; J: TRBJ1-2; D: NA; V: TRBV6-1; size: NA; CDR3: CAAARQGKAYGYTF; DNA: TGTGCCGCAGCGCGGCAGGGAAAGGCCTATGGCTACACCTTC
length: 17; J: TRBJ1-5; D: NA; V: TRBV6-9; size: NA; CDR3: CASTPTLGGQSNQPQHF; DNA: TGTGCCAGCACCCCGACCTTGGGAGGGCAGAGCAATCAGCCCCAGCATTTT
length: 15; J: TRBJ2-1; D: NA; V: TRBV7-5; size: NA; CDR3: CANPPGASGNNEQFF; DNA: TGTGCCAACCCCCCCGGGGCTAGCGGGAACAATGAGCAGTTCTTC
length: 11; J: TRBJ2-4; D: NA; V: TRBV29-1; size: NA; CDR3: CSARGINIQYF; DNA: TGCAGCGCCCGCGGGATTAACATTCAGTACTTC
length: 15; J: TRBJ2-2; D: NA; V: TRBV4-3; size: NA; CDR3: CASSDGWGVTGGLFF; DNA: TGCGCCAGCAGCGACGGCTGGGGTGTCACCGGGGGGCTGTTTTTT
length: 14; J: TRBJ2-7; D: NA; V: TRBV28; size: NA; CDR3: CASSSPDITYEQYF; DNA: TGTGCCAGCAGTTCCCCGGACATCACCTACGAGCAGTACTTC
length: 12; J: TRBJ2-1; D: NA; V: TRBV6-5; size: few; CDR3: CASSSQGDEQFF; DNA: TGTGCCAGCAGCTCACAGGGCGATGAGCAGTTCTTC
length: 15; J: TRBJ1-2; D: NA; V: TRBV5-6; size: NA; CDR3: CASSGRGTSTYGYTF; DNA: TGTGCCAGCAGCGGCCGGGGGACTTCCACATATGGCTACACCTTC
length: 14; J: TRBJ2-7; D: TRBD1; V: TRBV28; size: NA; CDR3: CASNPPGQAEGQYF; DNA: TGTGCCAGCAACCCCCCGGGACAGGCTGAGGGGCAGTACTTC
length: 14; J: TRBJ1-5; D: NA; V: TRBV27; size: NA; CDR3: CASREGYSNQPQHF; DNA: TGTGCCAGCAGGGAGGGATATAGCAATCAGCCCCAGCATTTT
length: 16; J: TRBJ2-6; D: NA; V: TRBV9; size: NA; CDR3: CASSTIRGSGANVLTF; DNA: TGTGCCAGCAGCACAATCAGGGGCTCTGGGGCCAACGTCCTGACTTTC
length: 14; J: TRBJ1-1; D: NA; V: TRBV5-1; size: few; CDR3: CASSLERGGTEAFF; DNA: TGCGCCAGCAGCTTGGAGCGGGGAGGGACTGAAGCTTTCTTT
length: 18; J: TRBJ2-5; D: TRBD2; V: TRBV5-4; size: NA; CDR3: CASSLVGSGRVGGETQYF; DNA: TGTGCCAGCAGCTTGGTGGGCAGCGGTCGAGTGGGGGGGGAGACCCAGTACTTC
length: 15; J: TRBJ1-1; D: NA; V: TRBV4-1; size: NA; CDR3: CASSQSLVGNTEAFF; DNA: TGCGCCAGCAGCCAAAGCCTGGTCGGGAACACTGAAGCTTTCTTT
length: 15; J: TRBJ2-7; D: TRBD2; V: TRBV6-1; size: NA; CDR3: CASSELSSGNYEQYF; DNA: TGTGCCAGCAGTGAATTGAGTAGCGGGAACTACGAGCAGTACTTC
length: 15; J: TRBJ2-5; D: TRBD1; V: TRBV19; size: NA; CDR3: CASSNQPGQGETQYF; DNA: TGTGCCAGTAGTAACCAACCGGGACAGGGGGAGACCCAGTACTTC
length: 15; J: TRBJ1-5; D: NA; V: TRBV19; size: NA; CDR3: CASSKFSGEFWPQHF; DNA: TGTGCCAGTAGTAAATTTTCAGGGGAGTTCTGGCCCCAGCATTTT
length: 15; J: TRBJ2-3; D: TRBD2; V: TRBV5-1; size: NA; CDR3: CASSFTSGRTDTQYF; DNA: TGCGCCAGCAGCTTTACTAGCGGTCGCACAGATACGCAGTATTTT
length: 15; J: TRBJ1-3; D: TRBD1; V: TRBV30; size: NA; CDR3: CAWSAGQGDGNTIYF; DNA: TGTGCCTGGAGTGCTGGACAGGGGGATGGAAACACCATATATTTT
length: 13; J: TRBJ2-7; D: NA; V: TRBV7-8; size: NA; CDR3: CASSLGRRNEQYF; DNA: TGTGCCAGCAGCTTAGGCAGGAGGAACGAGCAGTACTTC
length: 9; J: TRBJ1-1; D: NA; V: TRBV30; size: NA; CDR3: CAWSPSAFF; DNA: TGTGCCTGGAGTCCCTCCGCTTTCTTT